The 26 T cell receptor beta chains presented below share a single source sample, sequenced in a study of blood T cell repertoires in COVID-19. Here immunoSEQ multiplex PCR was the method, and the copy in TCRdb shows in-frame clones only, minus some. The sample includes some 150,000 clones, approximately 80% seen only once; the top ten take around 45%. The sequenced sample was peripheral blood. These receptors were obtained from a human donor in a cohort sampled during active COVID-19.

The rearrangement joins TRBV11-3 to TRBJ1-6; 7 positions match TRBD1. The germline CDR1 and CDR2 sequences are SGHNT and YENEEA. This CDR3 spans 14 amino acids. The trim removed 5 bases at V and 9 bases at J, leaving 7 bases unmatched. The CDR3 coding sequence is TGTGCCAGCAGCGTGGGGACAGAGACTTCACCCCTCCACTTT. It yields the protein CASSVGTETSPLHF.

The V gene is TRBV7-8, the J gene TRBJ2-1; 9 nucleotides align to TRBD2. The CDR3 covers 15 residues. Germline CDR1 is SGHVS and CDR2 is FQNEAQ. V lost 2 bases to trimming and J lost 6 bases; unmatched junction nucleotides: 5. CDR3 loop: CASSLTGTSSNEQFF. CDR3 bases: TGTGCCAGCAGCTTAACCGGGACTAGCTCCAATGAGCAGTTCTTC.

The gene calls are TRBV9 and TRBJ2-1; 9 positions agree with TRBD2. With 2 bases clipped from V and 5 bases from J, the junction kept 8 bases outside the gene matches. This CDR3 region has 16 residues. CDR1 is SGDLS, CDR2 YYNGEE, per germline. CDR3 region: CASSVQTSGRHNEQFF. The CDR3 nucleotides read TGTGCCAGCAGCGTTCAGACTAGCGGAAGACACAATGAGCAGTTCTTC.

This chain joins TRBV9 and TRBJ1-1; 7 bases are a match to TRBD1. Trimming at V came to 6 bases and at J to 0 bases, leaving 5 bases not matched to a gene. Germline V gene data show CDR1 as SGDLS and CDR2 as YYNGEE. This CDR3 comprises 14 residues. CDR3 in amino acids: CASNRQGVNTEAFF. The DNA for the CDR3 is TGTGCCAGCAACCGACAGGGTGTGAACACTGAAGCTTTCTTT.

The gene calls are TRBV7-8 and TRBJ2-3; D call uncertain. Per the germline V gene, CDR1 is SGHVS and CDR2 is FQNEAQ. The V end lost 8 bases, the J end lost 5 bases, and 20 bases lay between the germline ends. This CDR3 spans 15 amino acids. The CDR3 DNA reads as TGTGCCAGCGCCACCGATGGCAGGCTTGGAGATACGCAGTATTTT. Translated, it gives CASATDGRLGDTQYF.

Details on this clone: Germline is not matched at one junction end, which may reflect a read error. The chain has TRBV15 and TRBJ1-5, with D unclear. CDR3 size: 14 residues. Looked up from germline, CDR1 is LNHNV and CDR2 is YYDKDF (reference sequence). In DNA, the CDR3 is TGTGCCACCGGCAGTCGGTATAGCAATCAGCCCCAGCATTTT. This codes for CATGSRYSNQPQHF.

The chain combines TRBV19 with TRBJ1-2; perhaps TRBD1 as D (5 bases). This CDR3 region has 14 residues. The V gene's germline CDR1 is LNHDA and CDR2 SQIVND (reference sequence). Trimming took 3 bases from V and 1 from J, leaving 9 bases between them. This CDR3 reads CASSIRGHNYGYTF. The CDR3 DNA follows: TGTGCCAGTAGTATCCGAGGACATAACTATGGCTACACCTTC.

The sample holds a few counts of this clone. The chain links TRBV27 to TRBJ2-5, with 8 bases fitting TRBD1. V lost 4 bases and J lost 5; bases outside the gene matches: 3. The germline V gene has CDR1 MNHEY and CDR2 SMNVEV (reference sequence). The length of the CDR3 is 13 residues. CDR3 region: CASSSGQGETQYF. For the CDR3, the DNA is TGTGCCAGCAGTTCCGGACAGGGTGAGACCCAGTACTTC.

The CDR3: CASSQGTSGIGSDTQYF. CDR3 sequence (DNA): TGTGCCAGCAGCCAGGGGACTAGCGGGATCGGGTCAGATACGCAGTATTTT. The chain couples TRBV5-4 to TRBJ2-3; 13 nucleotides align to TRBD2. The V segment lost 4 bases and the J segment 4 bases; nucleotides outside the gene matches: 9. This CDR3 contains 17 residues. The germline V gene has CDR1 SGHNT and CDR2 YYREEE (reference sequence).

The J gene is TRBJ2-5, the V gene TRBV27; D might be TRBD2 (6 bases). V was trimmed by 3 bases and J by 4 bases, leaving 21 bases between them. There are 17 residues in the CDR3. Per the germline V gene, CDR1 is MNHEY and CDR2 is SMNVEV (reference sequence). The DNA of the CDR3 is TGTGCCAGCAGTTTTAGACTGAACCTAGGCGGGACAGAGACCCAGTACTTC. Its translation: CASSFRLNLGGTETQYF.

The V call is TRBV2, the J call TRBJ1-3, with D possibly TRBD1 on 5 matching bases. V lost 4 bases and J lost 6, with 10 bases in between. Germline V gene sequence: CDR1 SNHLY, CDR2 FYNNEI. The CDR3 loop spans 13 amino acids. In nucleotides, the CDR3 is TGTGCCAGCAGTGCGGAGGGGCAAAACACCATATATTTT. This encodes CASSAEGQNTIYF.

The rearrangement links TRBV19 to TRBJ2-6; the match to TRBD1 covers 7 bases. The V and J ends lost 8 bases and 4 bases, in that order; junction bases with no gene match: 5. Looked up from germline, CDR1 is LNHDA and CDR2 is SQIVND (reference sequence). The CDR3 is made up of 14 amino acids. CDR3 loop: CASETGAGANVLTF. The DNA of the CDR3 is TGTGCCAGTGAAACAGGGGCAGGGGCCAACGTCCTGACTTTC.

V usage is TRBV18 and J usage is TRBJ1-1; no reliable D call. Deletions cut 5 bases from V and 1 base from J, with 8 bases between. CDR1 is KGHSH and CDR2 is LQKENI in the germline V gene. This CDR3 has 13 amino acids. This CDR3 is CASSSDKNTEAFF. The CDR3 DNA reads as TGTGCCAGCTCATCTGACAAGAACACTGAAGCTTTCTTT.

The DNA of the CDR3 is TGTGCCAGTAGTAAAGAGTTCGCGGGCTTCGAGGAGACCCAGTACTTC. Translation: CASSKEFAGFEETQYF. This sequence joins TRBV19 and TRBJ2-5; perhaps TRBD2 as D (5 bases). From germline, CDR1 is LNHDA and CDR2 SQIVND (reference sequence). The CDR3 has 16 amino acids. V lost 4 bases to trimming and J lost 5 bases, with 20 bases between them.

The genes are TRBV11-3 and TRBJ2-1, with 7 bases lining up with TRBD2. CDR3 length: 15 amino acids. The germline V gene has CDR1 SGHNT and CDR2 YENEEA. Germline trimming cut 3 bases from V and 3 bases from J; bases unmatched to any gene: 5. CDR3 protein: CASSFSGADYNEQFF. DNA for the CDR3: TGTGCCAGCAGCTTCAGCGGGGCTGACTACAATGAGCAGTTCTTC.

The chain is built from TRBV5-4 and TRBJ1-2, with a weak D call TRBD1 (5 bases). The CDR3 is 14 amino acids. The V gene lost 0 bases and the J gene lost 8 bases, with 14 bases spanning the gap. Germline lookup yields CDR1 SGHNT and CDR2 YYREEE (reference sequence). The CDR3 DNA is TGTGCCAGCAGCTTGGAGGTAGGGGAATACGGCTACACCTTC. It codes for CASSLEVGEYGYTF.

The chain combines TRBV19 with TRBJ2-1; 12 bases fit TRBD1. V lost 7 bases and J lost 6; bases outside the gene matches: 7. Per the germline V gene, CDR1 is LNHDA and CDR2 is SQIVND (reference sequence). The length of the CDR3 is 15 residues. CDR3 nucleotides: TGTGCCAGTACCACCGGGACAGGGGGCGGCAATGAGCAGTTCTTC. Protein sequence: CASTTGTGGGNEQFF.

The V and J genes are TRBV2 and TRBJ2-3, with no clear D. Germline V gene data show CDR1 as SNHLY and CDR2 as FYNNEI. With 6 bases removed from V and 0 bases from J, the gap between germline ends came to 16 bases. The CDR3 contains 16 residues. DNA for the CDR3: TGTGCCAGCAGGGCTTCCTCAAGTGCTAGCACAGATACGCAGTATTTT. It translates to CASRASSSASTDTQYF.

The chain joins TRBV7-9 to TRBJ2-1; 15 bases line up with TRBD2. Germline V gene data show CDR1 as SEHNR and CDR2 as FQNEAQ (reference sequence). The CDR3 runs to 15 residues. J lost 9 bases, V lost 1 base, and 1 base had no gene match. CDR3 loop: CASSLGTSGGAEQFF. The CDR3 bases are TGTGCCAGCAGCTTAGGGACTAGCGGGGGGGCTGAGCAGTTCTTC. The whole variable domain, remainder taken from reference TRBV7-9 and TRBJ2-1, is DTGVSQNPRHKITKRGQNVTFRCDPISEHNRLYWYRQTLGQGPEFLTYFQNEAQLEKSRLLSDRFSAERPKGSFSTLEIQRTEQGDSAMYLCASSLGTSGGAEQFFGPGTRLTVL.

A single count supports this clone. This chain connects TRBV28 to TRBJ1-2; TRBD1 agrees at 8 bases. V shed 3 bases and J 5 bases; nucleotides not matched to a gene: 5. The CDR3 spans 14 residues. Germline CDR1 reads MDHEN; CDR2 reads SYDVKM. CDR3 in amino acids: CASSLGQEGYGYTF. CDR3 nucleotides: TGTGCCAGCAGTTTGGGACAGGAGGGGTATGGCTACACCTTC.

V usage is TRBV7-2 and J usage is TRBJ1-2; D is perhaps TRBD1 (6 bases). V lost 4 bases and J 6 bases, leaving 12 bases between the germline ends. Per the germline V gene, CDR1 is SGHTA and CDR2 is FQGNSA. CDR3 size: 13 residues. CDR3 amino acids: CASSSTRGDGYTF. The CDR3, as DNA: TGTGCCAGCAGCTCCACCAGGGGAGATGGCTACACCTTC.

The chain has TRBV24-1 and TRBJ2-1; 11 bases fit TRBD2. V shed 4 bases and J 0 bases; nucleotides not matched to a gene: 7. The V gene's germline CDR1 is KGHDR and CDR2 SFDVKD. The CDR3 has 18 amino acids. CDR3 loop: CATSDPLAGVPSYNEQFF. The CDR3 nucleotides read TGTGCCACCAGTGACCCACTAGCGGGAGTACCCTCCTACAATGAGCAGTTCTTC.

The rearrangement joins TRBV29-1 to TRBJ2-2; the D gene is possibly TRBD2 (6 bases). The CDR3 extends over 12 amino acids. V lost 3 bases, J lost 5 bases, and 7 bases lay in between. Germline V gene sequence: CDR1 SQVTM, CDR2 ANQGSEA. The CDR3 here is CSVEGGTGELFF. DNA for the CDR3: TGCAGCGTTGAGGGGGGTACCGGGGAGCTGTTTTTT.

The V call is TRBV7-2, the J call TRBJ1-2; TRBD1 aligns across 7 bases. Germline CDR1 is SGHTA and CDR2 is FQGNSA. The length of the CDR3 is 15 residues. V dropped 5 bases and J dropped 1; count of bases not matched to a gene: 7. The CDR3 bases are TGTGCCAGCAGCCCCGGACAGGCGGTTAACTATGGCTACACCTTC. Its protein product is CASSPGQAVNYGYTF.

This clone was detected a few times. The chain carries TRBV11-2 and TRBJ1-1; D might be TRBD1 (5 bases). V was trimmed by 1 base and J by 5 bases, leaving 11 bases between them. This CDR3 is 14 amino acids long. Germline loops: CDR1 SGHAT, CDR2 FQNNGV. CDR3 region: CASSLVVGPTEAFF. Here the CDR3 DNA reads TGTGCCAGCAGCTTAGTAGTGGGGCCGACTGAAGCTTTCTTT.

The genes are TRBV7-2 and TRBJ2-3; TRBD2 is a possible D gene (5 bases). The CDR3 has 13 amino acids. Germline V lookup: CDR1 SGHTA, CDR2 FQGNSA. Trimming took 8 bases from V and 4 from J, leaving 13 bases between them. Here the CDR3 reads CASSRELADTQYF. The CDR3 bases are TGTGCCAGCTCCCGGGAATTGGCAGATACGCAGTATTTT.